Listed below are T cell receptor beta chains from one sample, sequenced in a study of identical twins. MiXCR was run by TCRdb on the 5' RACE reads, yielding one entry per CDR3 protein. Among 420,000 or so distinct CDR3 sequences listed, less than 20% were seen once. The sample taken for sequencing was naive T cells sorted from blood. The origin of the receptors is a man aged 45-60 years in good health. Each CDR3 is given with its conserved first and last residue. Fields, in order: D gene, V gene, J gene, clone size, CDR3 protein, CDR3 DNA. A D gene is named only where the DNA matches it firmly. A row's size may be missing; if present it is once, few, many or a size class.

d_gene: -; v_gene: TRBV5-5; j_gene: TRBJ2-2; abundance: -; CDR3aa: CASSLVGMNTGELFF; CDR3nt: TGTGCCAGCAGCTTGGTGGGGATGAACACCGGGGAGCTGTTTTTT
d_gene: -; v_gene: TRBV15; j_gene: TRBJ1-1; abundance: few; CDR3aa: CATSSQGATEAFF; CDR3nt: TGTGCCACCAGCAGCCAGGGCGCCACTGAAGCTTTCTTT
d_gene: -; v_gene: TRBV5-1; j_gene: TRBJ1-1; abundance: many; CDR3aa: CASSLVGVEMNTEAFF; CDR3nt: TGCGCCAGCAGCCTAGTGGGAGTTGAGATGAACACTGAAGCTTTCTTT
d_gene: -; v_gene: TRBV24-1; j_gene: TRBJ2-3; abundance: few; CDR3aa: CATSYTGEADTQYF; CDR3nt: TGTGCCACCAGTTACACAGGGGAGGCAGATACGCAGTATTTT
d_gene: -; v_gene: TRBV20-1; j_gene: TRBJ1-1; abundance: few; CDR3aa: CSARVSGPNTEAFF; CDR3nt: TGCAGTGCTAGAGTCTCGGGGCCAAACACTGAAGCTTTCTTT
d_gene: TRBD1; v_gene: TRBV6-1; j_gene: TRBJ2-4; abundance: -; CDR3aa: CASSHRTGPDKNIQYF; CDR3nt: TGTGCCAGCAGTCATCGGACAGGACCCGACAAAAACATTCAGTACTTC
d_gene: TRBD1; v_gene: TRBV20-1; j_gene: TRBJ1-1; abundance: many; CDR3aa: CSAAQGGLTMNTEAFF; CDR3nt: TGCAGTGCAGCCCAGGGGGGCCTGACCATGAACACTGAAGCTTTCTTT
d_gene: -; v_gene: TRBV25-1; j_gene: TRBJ1-6; abundance: -; CDR3aa: CASRQTGSVSPLHF; CDR3nt: TGTGCCAGCAGGCAGACAGGATCAGTTTCACCCCTCCACTTT
d_gene: -; v_gene: TRBV7-2; j_gene: TRBJ2-1; abundance: -; CDR3aa: CASSTLQGGHEQFF; CDR3nt: TGTGCCAGCAGCACACTACAGGGTGGCCATGAGCAGTTCTTC
d_gene: -; v_gene: TRBV27; j_gene: TRBJ2-3; abundance: -; CDR3aa: CASSLRHGDTQYF; CDR3nt: TGTGCCAGCAGTTTAAGACATGGGGATACGCAGTATTTT
d_gene: -; v_gene: TRBV5-1; j_gene: TRBJ2-3; abundance: many; CDR3aa: CASSLASVGGAWTDTQYF; CDR3nt: TGCGCCAGCAGCTTGGCCTCAGTGGGGGGTGCTTGGACAGATACGCAGTATTTT
d_gene: -; v_gene: TRBV5-1; j_gene: TRBJ1-5; abundance: -; CDR3aa: CASSPGGGDQPQHF; CDR3nt: TGCGCCAGCAGCCCAGGAGGGGGAGATCAGCCCCAGCATTTT
d_gene: -; v_gene: TRBV11-2; j_gene: TRBJ2-1; abundance: -; CDR3aa: CASSLNPSVSSSYNEQFF; CDR3nt: TGTGCCAGCAGCCTAAATCCTAGCGTATCAAGCTCCTACAATGAGCAGTTCTTC
d_gene: -; v_gene: TRBV29-1; j_gene: TRBJ1-1; abundance: many; CDR3aa: CSVASGVNTEAFF; CDR3nt: TGCAGCGTTGCGTCAGGGGTGAACACTGAAGCTTTCTTT
d_gene: TRBD2; v_gene: TRBV28; j_gene: TRBJ2-1; abundance: once; CDR3aa: CASLGASGIHEQFF; CDR3nt: TGTGCCAGCCTAGGGGCTAGCGGGATCCATGAGCAGTTCTTC
d_gene: TRBD1; v_gene: TRBV28; j_gene: TRBJ1-4; abundance: many; CDR3aa: CASRDREVEKLFF; CDR3nt: TGTGCCAGCAGGGACAGGGAAGTTGAAAAACTGTTTTTT
d_gene: TRBD2; v_gene: TRBV11-2; j_gene: TRBJ2-7; abundance: -; CDR3aa: CASSLGLWGTSGSYEQYF; CDR3nt: TGTGCCAGCAGCTTAGGCCTTTGGGGGACTAGCGGGAGTTACGAGCAGTACTTC
d_gene: TRBD1; v_gene: TRBV11-2; j_gene: TRBJ2-7; abundance: few; CDR3aa: CASSLGHRGYEQYF; CDR3nt: TGTGCCAGCAGCTTAGGGCACAGGGGCTACGAGCAGTACTTC
d_gene: -; v_gene: TRBV5-6; j_gene: TRBJ2-1; abundance: -; CDR3aa: CASSFENEQFF; CDR3nt: TGTGCCAGCAGCTTTGAGAATGAGCAGTTCTTC
d_gene: TRBD1; v_gene: TRBV5-1; j_gene: TRBJ2-5; abundance: few; CDR3aa: CASSPDRAETQYF; CDR3nt: TGCGCCAGCAGCCCGGACAGGGCCGAGACCCAGTACTTC
d_gene: TRBD1; v_gene: TRBV29-1; j_gene: TRBJ2-3; abundance: -; CDR3aa: CSVRQGATDTQYF; CDR3nt: TGCAGCGTTCGTCAGGGGGCGACAGATACGCAGTATTTT
d_gene: TRBD2; v_gene: TRBV29-1; j_gene: TRBJ2-7; abundance: many; CDR3aa: CSAAGLAEIGYEQYF; CDR3nt: TGCAGCGCAGCGGGACTAGCAGAGATAGGCTACGAGCAGTACTTC
d_gene: -; v_gene: TRBV7-2; j_gene: TRBJ2-1; abundance: few; CDR3aa: CASSLHSQGTFNEQFF; CDR3nt: TGTGCCAGCAGCTTACACAGCCAGGGGACCTTCAATGAGCAGTTCTTC
d_gene: TRBD1; v_gene: TRBV27; j_gene: TRBJ2-1; abundance: many; CDR3aa: CASSIRDRTRNEQFF; CDR3nt: TGTGCCAGCAGTATCCGGGACAGGACACGCAATGAGCAGTTCTTC
d_gene: -; v_gene: TRBV6-6; j_gene: TRBJ2-1; abundance: few; CDR3aa: CASSPQREQFF; CDR3nt: TGTGCCAGCAGTCCCCAACGAGAGCAGTTCTTC
d_gene: TRBD1; v_gene: TRBV20-1; j_gene: TRBJ1-6; abundance: -; CDR3aa: CSARAGQVNSPLHF; CDR3nt: TGCAGTGCTAGAGCGGGACAGGTTAATTCACCCCTCCACTTT
d_gene: TRBD1; v_gene: TRBV7-2; j_gene: TRBJ2-7; abundance: -; CDR3aa: CASSKPGTGNEQYF; CDR3nt: TGTGCCAGCAGCAAACCCGGGACAGGGAACGAGCAGTACTTC
d_gene: TRBD2; v_gene: TRBV20-1; j_gene: TRBJ2-3; abundance: -; CDR3aa: CSAESYSGGPSLTDTQYF; CDR3nt: TGCAGTGCTGAATCCTACAGCGGGGGCCCGTCCCTCACAGATACGCAGTATTTT
d_gene: TRBD2; v_gene: TRBV5-6; j_gene: TRBJ2-7; abundance: many; CDR3aa: CASSFGLAGEQYF; CDR3nt: TGTGCCAGCAGCTTCGGTCTAGCGGGGGAGCAGTACTTC
d_gene: TRBD1; v_gene: TRBV20-1; j_gene: TRBJ1-1; abundance: -; CDR3aa: CSARGTGRFGAFF; CDR3nt: TGCAGTGCTAGAGGGACAGGCCGATTTGGAGCTTTCTTT
d_gene: TRBD2; v_gene: TRBV19; j_gene: TRBJ2-3; abundance: -; CDR3aa: CASSLPRPGLADYTDTQYF; CDR3nt: TGTGCCAGTAGTCTGCCCCGACCGGGACTAGCGGACTACACAGATACGCAGTATTTT
d_gene: -; v_gene: TRBV12-3/TRBV12-4; j_gene: TRBJ2-1; abundance: -; CDR3aa: CASSPRQRNEQFF; CDR3nt: TGTGCCAGCAGTCCGCGACAGCGCAATGAGCAGTTCTTC
d_gene: -; v_gene: TRBV4-1; j_gene: TRBJ1-3; abundance: -; CDR3aa: CASSQAVGINTIYF; CDR3nt: TGCGCCAGCAGCCAAGCGGTGGGCATAAACACCATATATTTT
d_gene: -; v_gene: TRBV7-9; j_gene: TRBJ2-2; abundance: few; CDR3aa: CASSLSGTLNTGELFF; CDR3nt: TGTGCCAGCAGCTTATCCGGGACACTGAACACCGGGGAGCTGTTTTTT
d_gene: -; v_gene: TRBV4-2; j_gene: TRBJ2-2; abundance: few; CDR3aa: CASSQDAGELFF; CDR3nt: TGTGCCAGCAGCCAAGATGCAGGGGAGCTGTTTTTT
d_gene: TRBD2; v_gene: TRBV20-1; j_gene: TRBJ2-1; abundance: few; CDR3aa: CSARDPSGLAGAYNEQFF; CDR3nt: TGCAGTGCTAGAGATCCCAGCGGACTAGCGGGAGCATACAATGAGCAGTTCTTC
d_gene: TRBD1; v_gene: TRBV6-1; j_gene: TRBJ2-1; abundance: -; CDR3aa: CASSPQGVIYNEQFF; CDR3nt: TGTGCCAGCAGCCCACAGGGGGTAATTTACAATGAGCAGTTCTTC
d_gene: TRBD1; v_gene: TRBV9; j_gene: TRBJ2-1; abundance: many; CDR3aa: CASSTRQGSYNEQFF; CDR3nt: TGTGCCAGCAGCACCAGACAGGGATCTTACAATGAGCAGTTCTTC
d_gene: -; v_gene: TRBV11-2; j_gene: TRBJ2-2; abundance: -; CDR3aa: CATHQGQGNTGELFF; CDR3nt: TGTGCCACCCACCAGGGTCAGGGGAACACCGGGGAGCTGTTTTTT
d_gene: -; v_gene: TRBV10-3; j_gene: TRBJ2-5; abundance: many; CDR3aa: CAISERTYRRPQETQYF; CDR3nt: TGTGCCATCAGTGAGAGAACTTATCGCAGGCCCCAAGAGACCCAGTACTTC
d_gene: -; v_gene: TRBV9; j_gene: TRBJ2-5; abundance: -; CDR3aa: CASSVGGLGRETQYF; CDR3nt: TGTGCCAGCAGCGTAGGTGGATTGGGTAGAGAGACCCAGTACTTC
d_gene: -; v_gene: TRBV29-1; j_gene: TRBJ2-1; abundance: few; CDR3aa: CSVEGGLSLYNEQFF; CDR3nt: TGCAGCGTTGAAGGGGGTCTCTCGCTCTACAATGAGCAGTTCTTC
d_gene: TRBD2; v_gene: TRBV7-2; j_gene: TRBJ2-7; abundance: few; CDR3aa: CASSSRTSANEQYF; CDR3nt: TGTGCCAGCAGCTCTAGGACTAGCGCGAACGAGCAGTACTTC
d_gene: TRBD2; v_gene: TRBV11-2; j_gene: TRBJ2-7; abundance: -; CDR3aa: CASSLRLAGGSYEQYF; CDR3nt: TGTGCCAGCAGCTTACGACTAGCGGGGGGCTCCTACGAGCAGTACTTC
d_gene: -; v_gene: TRBV20-1; j_gene: TRBJ2-3; abundance: -; CDR3aa: CSARGAGRSDTQYF; CDR3nt: TGCAGTGCACGGGGAGCAGGGAGATCCGATACGCAGTATTTT
d_gene: -; v_gene: TRBV7-9; j_gene: TRBJ2-7; abundance: -; CDR3aa: CASLRAGQYEQYF; CDR3nt: TGTGCCAGCCTTCGCGCAGGGCAGTACGAGCAGTACTTC
d_gene: -; v_gene: TRBV6-2/TRBV6-3; j_gene: TRBJ1-1; abundance: -; CDR3aa: CASSGQWTVNTEAFF; CDR3nt: TGTGCCAGCAGTGGCCAGTGGACAGTGAACACTGAAGCTTTCTTT
d_gene: TRBD1; v_gene: TRBV12-3/TRBV12-4; j_gene: TRBJ2-1; abundance: -; CDR3aa: CASRTGVEQFF; CDR3nt: TGTGCCAGCCGGACAGGGGTTGAGCAGTTCTTC
d_gene: TRBD2; v_gene: TRBV29-1; j_gene: TRBJ2-5; abundance: many; CDR3aa: CSVAGRDQAQYF; CDR3nt: TGCAGCGTAGCCGGGAGGGACCAGGCCCAGTACTTC